The 16 T cell receptor beta chains below come from one sample, sequenced in a study of read filtering for tumor transcriptome and immune sequencing. The library was built from roughly 400 ng RNA with molecular barcoded adaptors for alpha/delta and beta/gamma chains. TCRdb reprocessed the reads via MiXCR and lists one record per CDR3 protein. The repertoire holds some 130,000 distinct CDR3 sequences, about 12% seen once, with approximately 8% in the top ten. Sequenced material: a population of CD138-negative cells sorted from bone marrow. These receptors originate from a donor at least 40 years old with multiple myeloma.

This clonotype has ten or more counts. The chain has TRBV15 and TRBJ2-1, with D perhaps matching TRBD2 (6 bases). The CDR3 has 18 amino acids. Trimming took 0 bases from V and 0 from J, leaving 15 bases between them. Germline-derived CDR1 and CDR2 are LNHNV and YYDKDF (reference sequence). CDR3 sequence: CATSRELLALSSYNEQFF. CDR3 sequence (DNA): TGTGCCACCAGCAGAGAACTTCTAGCGCTCAGCTCCTACAATGAGCAGTTCTTC.

As regards this clonotype: A much larger clone lies one base from this, so it may be a read error. The chain links TRBV28 to TRBJ1-2; D not certain. Germline V gene sequence: CDR1 MDHEN, CDR2 SYDVKM. V dropped 7 bases and J dropped 3 bases, with 15 bases sitting between them. The CDR3 is 14 amino acids. CDR3 loop: CASNPRSSYYGYTF. CDR3 coding DNA: TGTGCCAGCAACCCCCGGTCATCCTACTATGGCTACACCTTC.

There are many counts of this clonotype. This chain uses TRBV24-1 with TRBJ2-2; a weak D match, TRBD1 (6 bases). The CDR3 length is 16 residues. Trimming left V 4 bases short and J 6 bases short, with 17 bases between. Germline loops: CDR1 KGHDR, CDR2 SFDVKD. CDR3: CATSDQGREGSGELFF. CDR3 DNA sequence: TGTGCCACCAGTGACCAGGGGCGAGAGGGCTCCGGGGAGCTGTTTTTT.

The chain joins TRBV12-3 or TRBV12-4 to TRBJ2-1; possibly TRBD1 for D (5 bases). With 10 bases removed from V and 2 bases from J, the gap between germline ends came to 12 bases. The CDR3 consists of 13 residues. The CDR3 DNA sequence: TGTGCCATCGAACGACAGCCCTACAATGAGCAGTTCTTC. It translates to CAIERQPYNEQFF.

This clonotype has ten or more counts. V and J are TRBV7-8 and TRBJ2-1; the match to TRBD2 covers 14 bases. This CDR3 comprises 17 residues. Germline lookup yields CDR1 SGHVS and CDR2 FQNEAQ. V was pared by 5 bases and J by 6 bases, with 9 bases of the junction left unmatched. The CDR3 DNA reads TGTGCCAGCAGCATGGGACTAGCGGGAGAATGGGTCAATGAGCAGTTCTTC. Translated: CASSMGLAGEWVNEQFF.

Comment on this clonotype: Sequence at one end of the junction differs from germline and may be a read error. Here the CDR3 DNA reads TGTGCCACCGGCGGCAGCCAGTACGGAAACACCGTATATTTT. Translated, it gives CATGGSQYGNTVYF. The chain links TRBV6-6 to TRBJ1-3; no firm D call. The CDR3 runs to 14 residues. Per the germline V gene, CDR1 is MNHNY and CDR2 is SVGAGI (reference sequence).

The chain joins TRBV6-6 to TRBJ2-1, with TRBD1 as a possible D gene (6 bases). This CDR3 contains 15 residues. The V gene's germline CDR1 is MNHNY and CDR2 SVGAGI (reference sequence). V was cut by 0 bases and J by 8 bases, with 14 bases left in between. CDR3 loop: CASSYSWTAHHEQFF. Written as DNA, the CDR3 is TGTGCCAGCAGTTACTCGTGGACAGCCCACCATGAGCAGTTCTTC.

In its sample, this clonotype was seen many times. The rearrangement joins TRBV6-2 or TRBV6-3 to TRBJ2-1; TRBD1 aligns across 7 bases. CDR3 length: 14 amino acids. The V and J ends lost 4 bases and 5 bases, in that order; junction bases with no gene match: 5. The germline CDR1 and CDR2 sequences are MNHEY and SVGEGT. Here the CDR3 reads CASSSLTGNNEQFF. In DNA form, the CDR3 reads TGTGCCAGCAGTTCCCTGACAGGGAACAATGAGCAGTTCTTC.

The V and J genes are TRBV9 and TRBJ2-3, with 8 bases aligning to TRBD2. CDR1 and CDR2 (germline): SGDLS, YYNGEE. V was pared by 1 base and J by 0 bases, with 4 bases of the junction left unmatched. The CDR3 has 16 residues. The CDR3 sequence is CASSVTAGGSTDTQYF. Here the CDR3 DNA reads TGTGCCAGCAGCGTAACGGCGGGAGGAAGCACAGATACGCAGTATTTT. The variable domain in full, with the rest retrieved from reference TRBV9 and TRBJ2-3, is DSGVTQTPKHLITATGQRVTLRCSPRSGDLSVYWYQQSLDQGLQFLIQYYNGEERAKGNILERFSAQQFPDLHSELNLSSLELGDSALYFCASSVTAGGSTDTQYFGPGTRLTVL.

This clonotype showed up many times. The chain carries TRBV14 and TRBJ2-3; 9 bases are shared with TRBD1. Germline loops: CDR1 SGHDN, CDR2 FVKESK. The ends lost 3 bases at V and 3 bases at J; junction bases unmatched: 10. CDR3 length: 17 amino acids. CDR3 in DNA: TGTGCCAGCAGCCACCGGATACAGGGGGCACTTACAGATACGCAGTATTTT. Translated: CASSHRIQGALTDTQYF.

This clonotype came up many times. The chain uses TRBV3-1 and TRBJ2-1; D unresolved. The CDR3 runs 15 residues. The V gene lost 5 bases and the J gene lost 6 bases, with 17 bases spanning the gap. Germline CDR1 LGHDT, CDR2 YNNKEL (reference sequence). The CDR3 DNA is TGTGCCAGCAGCGCCGACATGGCGGAGAGCAATGAGCAGTTCTTC. Translation: CASSADMAESNEQFF.

As for this clonotype: This may stem from a read error, because a much larger clone lies one nucleotide away. V and J are TRBV7-9 and TRBJ2-1; tentative D call: TRBD2 (6 bases). The germline V gene encodes CDR1 SEHNR and CDR2 FQNEAQ (reference sequence). Trimming took off 2 bases at V and 7 bases at J, with 15 bases between the two ends. The CDR3 loop spans 15 amino acids. The CDR3 nucleotides read TGTGCCAGCAGCTTAAGGGACTGGGGGAAAAATGAGCAGTTCTTC. As protein: CASSLRDWGKNEQFF.

The V gene is TRBV29-1, the J gene TRBJ2-5; TRBD2 matches 9 bases. This CDR3 is 18 amino acids long. Germline trimming cut 6 bases from V and 5 bases from J; bases unmatched to any gene: 22. Germline lookup yields CDR1 SQVTM and CDR2 ANQGSEA. CDR3 in amino acids: CSVHDSGLAGKGGETQYF. The CDR3 DNA reads TGCAGCGTCCACGACTCCGGTCTAGCGGGGAAAGGAGGGGAGACCCAGTACTTC.

A remark on this clonotype: A far larger clone is a single base away, which makes a read error likely. The chain joins TRBV7-3 to TRBJ1-2, with 7 nucleotides matching TRBD1. The CDR3 contains 15 residues. Germline V gene sequence: CDR1 SGHTA, CDR2 FQGTGA. The CDR3 DNA reads as TGTGCCAGCAGCCAGTACAGGGGCGCTGGATATGGCTGCACCTTC. This sequence encodes CASSQYRGAGYGCTF.

This clonotype was counted at least ten times. The V and J genes are TRBV10-2 and TRBJ2-5; no clear D. The germline V gene has CDR1 WSHSY and CDR2 SAAADI. The V end was cut by 1 base, the J end by 2 bases, with 11 bases between. CDR3 size: 15 residues. The CDR3 here is CASSEWGIGQETQYF. CDR3 coding DNA: TGCGCCAGCAGTGAGTGGGGAATTGGTCAAGAGACCCAGTACTTC.

The genes are TRBV7-9 and TRBJ2-3; 7 bases align to TRBD2. Germline V gene sequence: CDR1 SEHNR, CDR2 FQNEAQ (reference sequence). The CDR3 sequence is 15 residues long. J lost 8 bases, V lost 5 bases, and 13 bases had no gene match. CDR3 sequence: CASSHSAGVYTTQYF. For the CDR3, the DNA is TGTGCCAGCAGCCACAGCGCGGGAGTCTATACTACGCAGTATTTT.